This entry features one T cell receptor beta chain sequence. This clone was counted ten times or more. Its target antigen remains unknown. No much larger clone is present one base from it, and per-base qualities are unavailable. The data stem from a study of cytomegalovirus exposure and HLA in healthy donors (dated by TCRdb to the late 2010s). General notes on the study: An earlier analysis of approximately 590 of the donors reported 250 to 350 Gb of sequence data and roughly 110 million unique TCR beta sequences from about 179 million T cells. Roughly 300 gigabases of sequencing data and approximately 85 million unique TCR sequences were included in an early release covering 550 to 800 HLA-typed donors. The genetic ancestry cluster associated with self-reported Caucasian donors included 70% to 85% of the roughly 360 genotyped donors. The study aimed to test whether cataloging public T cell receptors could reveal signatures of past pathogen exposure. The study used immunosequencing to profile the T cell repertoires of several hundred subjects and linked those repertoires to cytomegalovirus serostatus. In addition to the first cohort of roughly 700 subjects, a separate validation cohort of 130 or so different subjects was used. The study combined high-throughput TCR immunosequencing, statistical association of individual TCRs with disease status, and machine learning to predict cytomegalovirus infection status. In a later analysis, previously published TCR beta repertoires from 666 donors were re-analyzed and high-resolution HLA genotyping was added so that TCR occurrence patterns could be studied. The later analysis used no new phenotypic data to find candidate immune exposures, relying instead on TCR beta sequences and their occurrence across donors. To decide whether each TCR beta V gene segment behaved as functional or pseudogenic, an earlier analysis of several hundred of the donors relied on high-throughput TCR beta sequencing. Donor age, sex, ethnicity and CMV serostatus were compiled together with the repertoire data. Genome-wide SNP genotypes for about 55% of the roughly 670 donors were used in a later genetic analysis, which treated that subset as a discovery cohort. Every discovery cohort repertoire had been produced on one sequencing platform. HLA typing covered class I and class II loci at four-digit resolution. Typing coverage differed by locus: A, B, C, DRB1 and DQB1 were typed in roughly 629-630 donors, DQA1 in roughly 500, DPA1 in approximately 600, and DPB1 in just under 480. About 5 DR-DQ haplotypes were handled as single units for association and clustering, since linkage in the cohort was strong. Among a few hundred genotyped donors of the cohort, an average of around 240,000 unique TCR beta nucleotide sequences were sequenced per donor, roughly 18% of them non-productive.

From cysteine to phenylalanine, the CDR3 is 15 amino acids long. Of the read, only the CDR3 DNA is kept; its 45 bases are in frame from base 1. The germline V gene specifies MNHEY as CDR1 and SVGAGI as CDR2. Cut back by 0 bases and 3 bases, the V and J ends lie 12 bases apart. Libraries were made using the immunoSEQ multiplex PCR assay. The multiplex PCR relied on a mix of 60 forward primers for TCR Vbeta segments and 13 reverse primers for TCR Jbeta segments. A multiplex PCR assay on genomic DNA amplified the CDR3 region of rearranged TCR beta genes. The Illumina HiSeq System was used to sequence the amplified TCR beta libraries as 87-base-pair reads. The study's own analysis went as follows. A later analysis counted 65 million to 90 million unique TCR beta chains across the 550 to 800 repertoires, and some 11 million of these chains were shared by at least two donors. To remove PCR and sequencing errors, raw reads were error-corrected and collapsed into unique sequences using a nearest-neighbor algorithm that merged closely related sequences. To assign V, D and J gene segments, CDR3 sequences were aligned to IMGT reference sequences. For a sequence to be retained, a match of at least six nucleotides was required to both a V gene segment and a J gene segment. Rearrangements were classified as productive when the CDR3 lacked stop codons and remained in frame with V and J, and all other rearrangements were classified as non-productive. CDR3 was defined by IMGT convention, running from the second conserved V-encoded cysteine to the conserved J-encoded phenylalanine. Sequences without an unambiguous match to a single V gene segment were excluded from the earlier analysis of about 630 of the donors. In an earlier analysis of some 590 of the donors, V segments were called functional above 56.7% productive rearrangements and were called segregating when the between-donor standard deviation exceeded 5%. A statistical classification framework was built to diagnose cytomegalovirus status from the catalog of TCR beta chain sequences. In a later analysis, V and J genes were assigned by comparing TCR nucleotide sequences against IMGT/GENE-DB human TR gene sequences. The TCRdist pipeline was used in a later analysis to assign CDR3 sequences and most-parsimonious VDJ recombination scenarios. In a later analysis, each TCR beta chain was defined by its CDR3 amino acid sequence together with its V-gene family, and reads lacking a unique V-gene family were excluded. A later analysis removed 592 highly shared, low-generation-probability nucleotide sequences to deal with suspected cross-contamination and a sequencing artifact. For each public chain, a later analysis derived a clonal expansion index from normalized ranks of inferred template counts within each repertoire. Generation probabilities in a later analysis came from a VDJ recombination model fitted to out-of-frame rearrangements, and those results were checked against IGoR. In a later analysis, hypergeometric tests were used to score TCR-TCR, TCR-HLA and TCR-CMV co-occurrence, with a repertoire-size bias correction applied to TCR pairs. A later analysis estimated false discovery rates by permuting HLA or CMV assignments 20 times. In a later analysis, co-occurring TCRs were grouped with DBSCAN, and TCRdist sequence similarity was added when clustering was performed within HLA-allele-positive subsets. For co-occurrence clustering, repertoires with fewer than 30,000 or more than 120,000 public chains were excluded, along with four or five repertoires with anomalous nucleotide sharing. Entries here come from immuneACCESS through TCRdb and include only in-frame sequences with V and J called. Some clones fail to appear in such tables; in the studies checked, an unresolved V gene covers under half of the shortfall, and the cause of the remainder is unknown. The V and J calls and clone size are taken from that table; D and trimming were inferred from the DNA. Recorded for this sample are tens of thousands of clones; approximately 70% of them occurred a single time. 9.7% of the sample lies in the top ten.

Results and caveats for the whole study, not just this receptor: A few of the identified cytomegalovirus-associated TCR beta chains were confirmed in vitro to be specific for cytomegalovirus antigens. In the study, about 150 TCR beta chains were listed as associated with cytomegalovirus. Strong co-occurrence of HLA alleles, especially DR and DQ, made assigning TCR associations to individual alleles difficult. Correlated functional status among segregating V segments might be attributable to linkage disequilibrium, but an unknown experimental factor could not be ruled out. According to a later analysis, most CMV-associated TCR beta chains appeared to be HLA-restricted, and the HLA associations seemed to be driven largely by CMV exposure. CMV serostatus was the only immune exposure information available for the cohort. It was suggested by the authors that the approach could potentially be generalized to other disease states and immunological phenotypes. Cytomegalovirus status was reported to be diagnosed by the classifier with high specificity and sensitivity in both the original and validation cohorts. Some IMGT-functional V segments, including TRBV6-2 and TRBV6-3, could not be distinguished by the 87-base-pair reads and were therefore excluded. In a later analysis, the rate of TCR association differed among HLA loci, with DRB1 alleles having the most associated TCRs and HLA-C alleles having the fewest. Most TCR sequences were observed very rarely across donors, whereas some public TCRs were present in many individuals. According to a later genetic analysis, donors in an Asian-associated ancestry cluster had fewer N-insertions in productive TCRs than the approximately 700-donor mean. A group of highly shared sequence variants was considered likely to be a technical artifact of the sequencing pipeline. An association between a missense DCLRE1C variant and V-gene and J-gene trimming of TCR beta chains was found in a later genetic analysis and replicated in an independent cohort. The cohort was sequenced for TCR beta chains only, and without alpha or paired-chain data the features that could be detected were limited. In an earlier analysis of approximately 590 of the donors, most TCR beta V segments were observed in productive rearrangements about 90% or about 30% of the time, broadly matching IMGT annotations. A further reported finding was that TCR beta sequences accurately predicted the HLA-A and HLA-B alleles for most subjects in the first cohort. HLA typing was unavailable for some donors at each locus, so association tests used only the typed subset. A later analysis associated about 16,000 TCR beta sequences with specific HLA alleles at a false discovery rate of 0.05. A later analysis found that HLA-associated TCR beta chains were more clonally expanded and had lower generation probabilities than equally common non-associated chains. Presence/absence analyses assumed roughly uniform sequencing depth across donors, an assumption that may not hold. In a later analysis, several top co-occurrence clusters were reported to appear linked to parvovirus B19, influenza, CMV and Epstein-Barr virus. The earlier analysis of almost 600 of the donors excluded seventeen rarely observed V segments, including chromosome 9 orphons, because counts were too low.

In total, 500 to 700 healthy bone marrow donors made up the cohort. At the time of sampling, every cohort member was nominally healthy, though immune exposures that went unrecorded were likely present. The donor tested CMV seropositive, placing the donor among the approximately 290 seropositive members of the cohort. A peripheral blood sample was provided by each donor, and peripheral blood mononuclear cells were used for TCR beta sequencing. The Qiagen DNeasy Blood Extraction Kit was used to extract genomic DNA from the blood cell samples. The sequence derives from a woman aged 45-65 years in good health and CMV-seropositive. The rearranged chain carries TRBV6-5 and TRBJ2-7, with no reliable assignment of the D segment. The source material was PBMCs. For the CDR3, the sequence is CASSYSKAGFYEQYF. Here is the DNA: TGTGCCAGCAGTTACTCGAAAGCCGGGTTCTACGAGCAGTACTTC.